Listed here are 15 T cell receptor beta chains from one sample, sequenced in a study of blood T cell repertoires in COVID-19 (dated by TCRdb to the early 2020s). Preparation of the library involved the immunoSEQ multiplex PCR assay. The table comes from immuneACCESS by way of TCRdb, which keeps in-frame sequences with V and J called. Part of the clones is missing from these tables; in studies checked, under half for an unresolved V gene and the rest for unknown reasons. The sample data list under 250,000 clones, and over 65% of these were observed just once. Jointly, the top ten make up about 2.5% of the sample. The sequencing input was peripheral blood. The receptors originated from a woman in her seventies with active or convalescent COVID-19.

The V and J genes are TRBV5-4 and TRBJ2-3; D might be TRBD2 (7 bases). The CDR3 spans 14 residues. The ends were cut back, 2 bases at V and 6 bases at J, with 13 bases in the middle. Per the germline V gene, CDR1 is SGHNT and CDR2 is YYREEE (reference sequence). The chain's CDR3 is CASSFGGRGDTQYF. In DNA form, the CDR3 reads TGTGCCAGCAGCTTCGGTGGGAGGGGGGATACGCAGTATTTT.

The chain joins TRBV30 to TRBJ1-2, with TRBD1 matching 7 bases. CDR1 GTSNPN and CDR2 SVGIG come from the germline V gene (reference sequence). The CDR3 is made up of 13 amino acids. V trimming: 2 bases; J trimming: 3 bases; junction bases outside the gene matches: 3. CDR3 loop: CAWSTGEDYGYTF. The CDR3 nucleotides are TGTGCCTGGAGTACAGGGGAGGACTATGGCTACACCTTC.

This clone came up once. This rearrangement joins TRBV7-2 to TRBJ1-4; TRBD1 might be the D (5 bases). V lost 3 bases and J lost 2, with 10 bases in between. The CDR3 covers 15 residues. CDR1 is SGHTA, CDR2 FQGNSA, per germline. The CDR3 sequence: CASSFFQGTNEKLFF. As DNA, the CDR3 is TGTGCCAGCAGCTTCTTTCAGGGCACTAATGAAAAACTGTTTTTT.

The chain couples TRBV12-3 or TRBV12-4 to TRBJ1-6; weak D call: TRBD1 (5 bases). The CDR3 length is 13 residues. Trimming removed 6 bases at V and 9 bases at J, with 12 bases between. The CDR3 nucleotides read TGTGCCAGCAGGGGGGGAGTGGTTTCACCCCTCCACTTT. It translates to CASRGGVVSPLHF.

This clone appeared once. The chain uses TRBV29-1 and TRBJ1-1; TRBD1 is a possible D gene (6 bases). CDR3 length: 13 residues. V gave up 7 bases and J gave up 2 bases, with 14 bases separating them. Germline values: CDR1 SQVTM, CDR2 ANQGSEA. CDR3 nucleotides: TGCAGCGCCTACAGGGAGTATAACACTGAAGCTTTCTTT. Amino acids: CSAYREYNTEAFF.

This chain connects TRBV5-1 to TRBJ2-2; TRBD2 is a possible D gene (5 bases). Per the germline V gene, CDR1 is SGHRS and CDR2 is YFSETQ. The CDR3 is made up of 14 amino acids. Trimming removed 0 bases at V and 4 bases at J, with 7 bases between. The CDR3 region has the DNA TGCGCCAGCAGCTTGGGCGGGTCCACCGGGGAGCTGTTTTTT. Translation gives CASSLGGSTGELFF.

Here the CDR3 reads CASSLEAGARVGPFF. In DNA, the CDR3 is TGTGCCAGCAGCTTGGAGGCGGGGGCGCGGGTCGGGCCTTTCTTT. The chain links TRBV5-6 to TRBJ1-1; possibly TRBD1 for D (6 bases). Between the trimmed V and J ends, which lost 0 bases and 12 bases, there was a span of 21 bases. In germline, CDR1 is SGHDT, CDR2 YYEEEE. This CDR3 comprises 15 residues.

The rearrangement uses TRBV9 and TRBJ1-1; D unclear. Per the germline V gene, CDR1 is SGDLS and CDR2 is YYNGEE. The CDR3 length is 13 residues. V lost 4 bases and J 10 bases, leaving 17 bases between the germline ends. The CDR3 is CASSSGPTDRAFF. The CDR3, as DNA: TGTGCCAGCAGCTCAGGCCCCACAGATAGAGCTTTCTTT.

This CDR3 is CARVYRGLNNEKLFF. CDR3 DNA: TGTGCCAGGGTATACAGGGGGCTAAATAATGAAAAACTGTTTTTT. The J gene is TRBJ1-4, the V gene TRBV25-1; 9 bases match TRBD1. The J segment lost 4 bases and the V segment lost 9 bases, leaving 9 bases of the junction unmatched. This CDR3 contains 15 residues. Germline CDR1 reads MGHDK; CDR2 reads SYGVNS.

V and J are TRBV3-1 (or the pseudogene TRBV3-2) and TRBJ2-2, with 9 bases aligning to TRBD2. The germline CDR1 and CDR2 sequences are LGHDT and YNNKEL (reference sequence). The CDR3 sequence is 15 residues long. V shed 3 bases, J shed 5 bases, and the junction held 4 bases outside the gene matches. CDR3 amino acids: CASSQFLAGTGELFF. CDR3 sequence (DNA): TGTGCCAGCAGCCAGTTTCTAGCGGGAACCGGGGAGCTGTTTTTT.

The gene calls are TRBV11-2 and TRBJ2-7; 8 bases align to TRBD2. Germline CDR1 SGHAT, CDR2 FQNNGV. The CDR3 length is 15 residues. Germline trimming cut 0 bases from V and 7 bases from J; bases unmatched to any gene: 8. The CDR3 nucleotides read TGTGCCAGCAGCTTAGATCCGGGGGGGGCGGGAGAGCAGTACTTC. Amino acids: CASSLDPGGAGEQYF.

This chain links TRBV2 with TRBJ1-6, with a weak D call TRBD1 (6 bases). This CDR3 region has 15 residues. The V and J ends lost 8 bases and 7 bases respectively, with 18 bases between them. CDR1 is SNHLY and CDR2 is FYNNEI in the germline V gene. As DNA, the CDR3 is TGTGCCAGCCAACAGGACAGACCCTTCAATTCACCCCTCCACTTT. It is translated as CASQQDRPFNSPLHF.

CDR3 loop: CASSIEGGSNYGYTF. CDR3 DNA sequence: TGTGCCAGTAGTATAGAAGGCGGATCTAACTATGGCTACACCTTC. The gene calls are TRBV19 and TRBJ1-2; D is uncertain. Per the germline V gene, CDR1 is LNHDA and CDR2 is SQIVND (reference sequence). Between the trimmed V and J ends, which lost 0 bases and 0 bases, there was a span of 8 bases. The CDR3 runs to 15 residues.

The chain is built from TRBV27 and TRBJ1-3; 8 bases line up with TRBD1. The CDR3 has 13 residues. V lost 5 bases, J lost 4 bases, and 1 base stayed unmatched. Germline CDR1 and CDR2: MNHEY and SMNVEV (reference sequence). Written as DNA, the CDR3 is TGTGCCAGCAGTCGGGACAGGGGAAACACCATATATTTT. It is translated as CASSRDRGNTIYF.

This rearrangement joins TRBV6-2 or TRBV6-3 to TRBJ2-7, with 7 bases aligning to TRBD1. CDR3 length: 15 residues. V was clipped by 6 bases and J by 5 bases; unmatched bases: 13. In germline, CDR1 is MNHEY, CDR2 SVGEGT. The CDR3 region has the DNA TGTGCCAGCAGCCACTTGACAGGGAAGAAGAACGAGCAGTACTTC. Protein product: CASSHLTGKKNEQYF.